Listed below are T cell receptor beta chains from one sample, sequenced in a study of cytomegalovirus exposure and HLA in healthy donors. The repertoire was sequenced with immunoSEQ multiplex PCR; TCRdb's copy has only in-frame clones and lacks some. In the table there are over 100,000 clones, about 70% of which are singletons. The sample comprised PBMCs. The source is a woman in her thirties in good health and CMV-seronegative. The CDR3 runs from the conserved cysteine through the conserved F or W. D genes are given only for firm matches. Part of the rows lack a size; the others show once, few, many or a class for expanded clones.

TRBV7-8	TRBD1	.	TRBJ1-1	TGTGCCAGCAGCTTAGTGGGACAGGGGAGGAGCGAAGCTTTCTTT	CASSLVGQGRSEAFF
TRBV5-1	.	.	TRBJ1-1	TGCGCCAGCAGCTTGGGACAGGAGTCCTTCACTGAAGCTTTCTTT	CASSLGQESFTEAFF
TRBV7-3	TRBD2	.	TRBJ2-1	TGTGCCAGCAGCTTAAGCGGGGGGGGAAATGAGCAGTTCTTC	CASSLSGGGNEQFF
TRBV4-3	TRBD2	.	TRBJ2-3	TGCGCCAGCAGCCAGGCGAGCGGGGGTGCAGGGACAGATACGCAGTATTTT	CASSQASGGAGTDTQYF
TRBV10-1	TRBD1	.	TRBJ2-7	TGCGCCAGCAGTGAGTCTGTAGGAGGGGACAGGGGGACCTACGAGCAGTACTTC	CASSESVGGDRGTYEQYF
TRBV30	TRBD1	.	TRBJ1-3	TGTGCCTGGGCGGGACAGGGGGCATCTGGAAACACCATATATTTT	CAWAGQGASGNTIYF
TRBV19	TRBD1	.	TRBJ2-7	TGTGCCAGTAGTATAGGAACCTATGGGGGACAGCTTTCCTACGAGCAGTACTTC	CASSIGTYGGQLSYEQYF
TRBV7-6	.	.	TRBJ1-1	TGTGCCAGCAGCCCCCGAGGGCTGAACACTGAAGCTTTCTTT	CASSPRGLNTEAFF
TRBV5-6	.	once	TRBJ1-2	TGTGCCAGCAGCTTGGTTGGAACTGGCGGTGATGGCTACACCTTC	CASSLVGTGGDGYTF
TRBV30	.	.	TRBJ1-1	TGTGCCTTCAGATTTGACAGTTACACTGAAGCTTTCTTT	CAFRFDSYTEAFF
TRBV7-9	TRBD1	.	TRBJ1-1	TGTGCCAGCAGCTCCAGAGACAGGGATGGAGCTTTCTTT	CASSSRDRDGAFF
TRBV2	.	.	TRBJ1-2	TGTGCCAGCAGTGAAGGTCGCGCGAGCCTCTATGGCTACACCTTC	CASSEGRASLYGYTF
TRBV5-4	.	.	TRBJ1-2	TGTGCCAGCAGCATCGACAGGAGCTATGGCTACACCTTC	CASSIDRSYGYTF
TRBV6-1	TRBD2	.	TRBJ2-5	TGTGCCAGCGGTAGTAGCGGGGGGGATCAAGAGACCCAGTACTTC	CASGSSGGDQETQYF
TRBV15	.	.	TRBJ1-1	TGTGCCACCAGCAGATACCACGAGGGCAGTGAAGCTTTCTTT	CATSRYHEGSEAFF